This T cell receptor beta chain was sequenced in a study of beta chain features in type 1 diabetes. This clone was recorded a few times. The antigen is not known. Trimming shortened V by 0 bases and J by 2 bases, and 5 bases separated the two germline ends. The CDR3 loop spans 13 amino acids. CDR1 is SGHNT and CDR2 is YYREEE in the germline V gene (reference sequence). Expressed TCRB transcripts were sequenced after all isolated RNA was converted to cDNA. Profiled with immunoSEQ multiplex PCR; TCRdb holds only in-frame clones, not every one. The table shows more than 250,000 clones, with approximately 15% occurring only once. Overall study results and limits: All four CD4+ subsets of Type 1 diabetes patients contained TCRB CDR3s that were moderately but significantly shorter.

The source material was naive CD4+ T cells from blood. The J gene is TRBJ1-2, the V gene TRBV5-4, with no clear D. This clonotype was obtained from a man between 18 and 29 years old with type 1 diabetes. The CDR3 is CASSLDNNYGYTF. CDR3 in DNA: TGTGCCAGCAGCTTGGACAACAACTATGGCTACACCTTC.